One and the same sample provided the 22 T cell receptor beta chains below, sequenced in a study of cytomegalovirus exposure and HLA in healthy donors. With 60 Vbeta and 13 Jbeta primers, the PCR was carried out. The repertoire was sequenced with immunoSEQ multiplex PCR; TCRdb's copy has only in-frame clones and lacks some. The table shows fewer than 200,000 clones, with roughly 83% occurring only once. The sample comprised PBMCs. These receptors originate from a young man in good health and CMV-seronegative.

The chain carries TRBV11-2 and TRBJ2-7; D call uncertain. V was pared by 0 bases and J by 1 base, with 4 bases between. The germline gives CDR1 SGHAT, CDR2 FQNNGV. This CDR3 is built from 13 residues. DNA of the CDR3: TGTGCCAGCAGCTTAGATCATTCCTACGAGCAGTACTTC. The encoded protein is CASSLDHSYEQYF.

CDR3 in DNA: TGTGCCAGCAGCATCGGACTAGCTGGTACGGTCAATGAGCAGTTCTTC. Translation gives CASSIGLAGTVNEQFF. The V call is TRBV9, the J call TRBJ2-1; 8 nucleotides match TRBD2. CDR3 size: 16 residues. The germline V gene has CDR1 SGDLS and CDR2 YYNGEE. Trimming took 4 bases from V and 6 from J; bases not matched to a gene: 12.

The rearrangement uses TRBV13 and TRBJ2-1; perhaps TRBD1 as D (5 bases). V was shortened by 3 bases and J by 6 bases, with 6 bases between the two germline ends. Germline-derived CDR1 and CDR2 are PRHDT and FYEKMQ (reference sequence). The CDR3 covers 12 residues. The CDR3 here is CASSFDSNEQFF. Written as DNA, the CDR3 is TGTGCCAGCAGCTTTGACAGCAATGAGCAGTTCTTC.

The chain links TRBV2 to TRBJ2-6; TRBD2 is a possible D gene (7 bases). Germline loops: CDR1 SNHLY, CDR2 FYNNEI. Trimming stripped 6 bases from V and 3 bases from J, with 15 bases between. CDR3 length equals 16 residues. As DNA, the CDR3 is TGTGCCAGCAGGAGGGGGGGGGCCCATGGGGCCAACGTCCTGACTTTC. Translation: CASRRGGAHGANVLTF.

This clone was observed a handful of times. The rearrangement uses TRBV7-8 and TRBJ2-7; 10 nucleotides align to TRBD2. The CDR3 has 16 amino acids. CDR1 and CDR2 (germline): SGHVS, FQNEAQ. V was pared by 0 bases and J by 4 bases, with 6 bases of the junction left unmatched. The CDR3, as DNA: TGTGCCAGCAGCTTAGCGGGAGCGGGAGGGCCATACGAGCAGTACTTC. Protein: CASSLAGAGGPYEQYF.

The chain recombines TRBV5-6 with TRBJ2-7, with D perhaps TRBD1 (7 bases). CDR1 and CDR2 from the germline V gene are SGHDT and YYEEEE. This CDR3 contains 13 residues. Trimming pared 4 bases from V and 1 base from J, leaving 9 bases between. The CDR3 DNA reads as TGTGCCAGCAGCGCGGGACAGTCCTACGAGCAGTACTTC. Translated, it gives CASSAGQSYEQYF.

In this sample, this clone turned up once. The V gene is TRBV10-3, the J gene TRBJ1-2, with D maybe TRBD1 (5 bases). Germline V gives CDR1 ENHRY, CDR2 SYGVKD. The germline V and J ends were trimmed by 3 bases and 0 bases, with 8 bases remaining between them. The CDR3 is made up of 14 amino acids. Here the CDR3 DNA reads TGTGCCATCAGTGATCGGGGGACTAACTATGGCTACACCTTC. Translated, it gives CAISDRGTNYGYTF.

V and J are TRBV1 and TRBJ1-2; no check of the table's D call, TRBD1, against the DNA was made. TRBV1 is noted as a pseudogene. The CDR3 runs to 16 residues. CDR3 nucleotides: TGCACCAGCAGCCCAGTACAGGCCCGGTGGGGCTATGGCTACACCTTC. This sequence encodes CTSSPVQARWGYGYTF.

The rearrangement links TRBV11-2 to TRBJ2-5, with 9 nucleotides matching TRBD1. The CDR3 loop spans 14 amino acids. Trimming took 5 bases from V and 5 from J; bases not matched to a gene: 6. Germline assignment: CDR1 SGHAT and CDR2 FQNNGV. CDR3 sequence reads: CASSPGTGRETQYF. Written as DNA, the CDR3 is TGTGCCAGCAGCCCCGGGACAGGGCGGGAGACCCAGTACTTC.

This chain links TRBV12-5 with TRBJ1-5; 9 positions match TRBD1. Germline lookup yields CDR1 LGHNT and CDR2 FRNRAP. This CDR3 spans 15 amino acids. Unmatched junction bases numbered 10, after V lost 6 bases and J lost 7 bases. As DNA, the CDR3 is TGTGCTAGTGGATCCACAGGGGGCGTAGGGCAGCCCCAGCATTTT. Translating gives CASGSTGGVGQPQHF.

The chain has TRBV29-1 and TRBJ2-7; TRBD1 agrees at 8 bases. The trim removed 6 bases at V and 4 bases at J, leaving 5 bases unmatched. CDR3 length: 12 residues. Germline CDR1 is SQVTM and CDR2 is ANQGSEA. CDR3: CSVETGVYEQYF. The CDR3 region has the DNA TGCAGCGTCGAGACAGGGGTTTACGAGCAGTACTTC.

The chain couples TRBV5-4 to TRBJ2-1; D not resolved. The CDR3 totals 11 residues. From germline, CDR1 is SGHNT and CDR2 YYREEE (reference sequence). V gave up 3 bases and J gave up 7 bases, with 5 bases separating them. CDR3 residues: CASSSLNEQFF. In DNA form, the CDR3 reads TGTGCCAGCAGCTCCCTAAATGAGCAGTTCTTC.

The chain recombines TRBV5-6 with TRBJ2-5; TRBD2 is a possible D gene (6 bases). Germline CDR1 and CDR2: SGHDT and YYEEEE. The CDR3 has 15 residues. Between the trimmed V and J ends, which lost 4 bases and 2 bases, there was a span of 15 bases. The CDR3: CASSRERGIQETQYF. In DNA, the CDR3 is TGTGCCAGCAGCCGTGAACGGGGGATTCAAGAGACCCAGTACTTC.

For the CDR3, the DNA is TGTGCCAGCTCTCTGTACACTGAAGCTTTCTTT. Protein product: CASSLYTEAFF. The chain uses TRBV5-5 and TRBJ1-1; D unclear. Germline lookup yields CDR1 SGHKS and CDR2 YYEKEE (reference sequence). The V gene lost 7 bases and the J gene lost 3 bases, with 7 bases spanning the gap. The CDR3 is 11 amino acids.

V gene TRBV27 combines with J gene TRBJ2-5, with 7 positions matching TRBD2. The DNA matches TRBJ2-7 better at its end, which makes the J call doubtful. Germline CDR1 and CDR2: MNHEY and SMNVEV (reference sequence). CDR3 length equals 15 residues. CDR3 in DNA: TGTGCCAGCAGTTTATACGCGGGGGAAACCTACGAGCAGTACTTC. This codes for CASSLYAGETYEQYF.

The chain recombines TRBV28 with TRBJ1-5; TRBD1 is a possible D gene (6 bases). V was trimmed by 2 bases and J by 7 bases, leaving 15 bases between them. From germline, CDR1 is MDHEN and CDR2 SYDVKM. The CDR3 is 15 residues long. CDR3 loop: CASSLGNRVRQPQHF. CDR3 DNA: TGTGCCAGCAGTTTAGGAAACAGGGTACGCCAGCCCCAGCATTTT.

V gene TRBV5-1 combines with J gene TRBJ2-7, with TRBD2 matching 11 bases. The CDR3 has 16 residues. The trim removed 0 bases at V and 6 bases at J, leaving 8 bases unmatched. In germline, CDR1 is SGHRS, CDR2 YFSETQ. CDR3 protein: CASSLGLAGGSGEQYF. CDR3 DNA: TGCGCCAGCAGCTTGGGCCTAGCGGGGGGTTCGGGCGAGCAGTACTTC.

The chain carries TRBV7-2 and TRBJ2-7, with 7 positions matching TRBD2. The V gene end was trimmed by 1 base and the J gene end by 7 bases; junction bases not matched to a gene: 10. The CDR3 length is 15 residues. The germline V gene has CDR1 SGHTA and CDR2 FQGNSA. The CDR3: CASSLEGSDGGEQYF. The DNA of the CDR3 is TGTGCCAGCAGCTTAGAGGGGAGCGACGGGGGGGAGCAGTACTTC.

The sample holds a few counts of this clone. The chain combines TRBV19 with TRBJ1-1, with D maybe TRBD1 (6 bases). The CDR3 has 15 residues. Germline V gene sequence: CDR1 LNHDA, CDR2 SQIVND (reference sequence). Between the trimmed V and J ends, which lost 7 bases and 4 bases, there was a span of 19 bases. Here the CDR3 DNA reads TGTGCCAGTAATACTTTGGGAGGGGGACCCACTGAAGCTTTCTTT. Translated: CASNTLGGGPTEAFF.

V and J are TRBV5-1 and TRBJ2-5, with a possible D match to TRBD2 (5 bases). The CDR3 runs to 15 residues. Deletions cut 6 bases from V and 5 bases from J, with 20 bases between. Germline-derived CDR1 and CDR2 are SGHRS and YFSETQ. The CDR3 nucleotides read TGCGCCAGCACCGGGATGGGGAGAAGTGGGGAGACCCAGTACTTC. As protein: CASTGMGRSGETQYF.

The sample holds a few counts of this clone. The gene calls are TRBV25-1 and TRBJ2-4, with D possibly matching TRBD2 (6 bases). V shed 5 bases and J shed 0 bases, with 11 bases lying between them. CDR1 is MGHDK and CDR2 is SYGVNS in the germline V gene. CDR3 length: 15 amino acids. CDR3 DNA: TGTGCCAGCAGTCCCGCGGGGCGAGCCAAAAACATTCAGTACTTC. Protein product: CASSPAGRAKNIQYF.

The chain has TRBV11-3 and TRBJ2-7; 10 bases align to TRBD2. CDR3 length: 15 amino acids. V trimming: 1 base; J trimming: 1 base; junction bases outside the gene matches: 1. The germline gives CDR1 SGHNT, CDR2 YENEEA. The CDR3 DNA follows: TGTGCCAGCAGCTTAGCTAGCGGGGGATCCTACGAGCAGTACTTC. This translates into CASSLASGGSYEQYF.